Shown below are 11 T cell receptor beta chains from a single sample sequenced in a study of tissue T cells after allogeneic stem cell transplantation. Only in-frame clones appear in the TCRdb table, and some are missing; sequencing was by immunoSEQ multiplex PCR. The data show 3,500 to 4,500 clones, around half seen once. Regarding time point: mouse harvest day 14 after allogeneic transplant. Tail vein injection delivered 10^7 T-cell-depleted bone marrow cells and 10^6 splenic CD5+ T cells. Sequenced: lymph node tissue. Source of these receptors: a female BALB/c mouse given C57BL/6 T cells with graft-versus-host disease after an allogeneic hematopoietic cell transplant.

With respect to this clone: Gene names follow the mouse nomenclature. The CDR3 end lies 1 residue beyond the end of the read and is filled in from the germline J gene. This chain uses TRBV31 with TRBJ2-7; 7 nucleotides align to TRBD2. CDR1 GKSSPN and CDR2 SITVG come from the germline V gene. CDR3 length equals 14 residues. V lost 3 bases and J lost 0; bases outside the gene matches: 5. This chain's CDR3 is CAWRPPGGSYEQYF. The DNA read from the CDR3 is TGTGCCTGGAGACCTCCTGGGGGCTCCTATGAACAGTAC.

As regards this clone: Germline and genes: mouse. The CDR3 goes on 1 residue after the read ends, and that part is filled in from the germline J gene. V and J are TRBV23 and TRBJ2-5; TRBD1, as called in the table, went unchecked against the DNA. The CDR3 has 14 residues. The germline CDR1 and CDR2 sequences are KGHTA and FQNQQP. CDR3: CSSSQYQGGDTQYF. Partial CDR3 DNA: TGCTCCAGCAGTCAATACCAGGGGGGAGACACCCAGTAC.

This clone was recorded a few times. The gene symbols are mouse symbols. The observed sequence ends 1 residue before the CDR3 terminus, with the missing tail filled in from the germline J gene. The same CDR3 also results from other DNA sequences found in this sample. The chain couples TRBV26 to TRBJ2-7; no reliable D call. The CDR3 is 12 amino acids. CDR1 and CDR2 (germline): KGHPV, FQNQEV (reference sequence). Trimming left V 0 bases short and J 4 bases short, with 4 bases between. CDR3: CASSLSGYEQYF. The part of the CDR3 DNA that was read is TGTGCCAGCAGTCTGTCAGGGTATGAACAGTAC.

For this clone: Gene labels here are mouse ones. From the germline J gene comes the end of the CDR3, since the read stops 1 residue before it. The V and J genes are TRBV26 and TRBJ1-3; no firm D call. CDR3 length equals 13 residues. The V end lost 1 base, the J end lost 0 bases, and 1 base lay between the germline ends. From germline, CDR1 is KGHPV and CDR2 FQNQEV (reference sequence). Incomplete CDR3 DNA: TGTGCCAGCAGTCTGTATTCTGGAAATACGCTCTAT. Encoded protein: CASSLYSGNTLY. The complete CDR3 protein is CASSLYSGNTLYF. Together with reference TRBV26 and TRBJ1-3, the CDR3 gives the full variable domain: NSKVIQTPRYLVKGQGQKAKMRCIPEKGHPVVFWYQQNKNNEFKFLINFQNQEVLQQIDMTEKRFSAECPSNSPCSLEIQSSEAGDSALYLCASSLYSGNTLYFGEGSRLIVV.

In this sample, this clone turned up a few times. Gene and germline names: mouse. Read coverage stops 1 residue before the CDR3 terminus; the germline J gene supplies the remainder. The chain recombines TRBV12-2 with TRBJ2-5; 8 nucleotides match TRBD2. In germline, CDR1 is SGHLS, CDR2 HYDKME. The length of the CDR3 is 15 residues. Trimming at V came to 0 bases and at J to 2 bases, leaving 3 bases not matched to a gene. This CDR3 reads CASSLVWGVQDTQYF. CDR3 DNA (partial): TGTGCCAGCTCTCTCGTCTGGGGGGTCCAAGACACCCAGTAC.

In this sample, this clone turned up a few times. The gene symbols are mouse symbols. The read ends 1 residue early relative to the CDR3; the germline J gene fills the gap. This chain links TRBV26 with TRBJ1-3; no firm D call. This CDR3 is built from 14 residues. The germline V gene has CDR1 KGHPV and CDR2 FQNQEV (reference sequence). With 3 bases removed from V and 0 bases from J, the gap between germline ends came to 6 bases. The sequenced part of the CDR3 DNA is TGTGCCAGCAGTCTCACATATTCTGGAAATACGCTCTAT. Translating it yields CASSLTYSGNTLY. The complete CDR3 reads CASSLTYSGNTLYF. Using reference TRBV26 and TRBJ1-3 for the parts outside the CDR3, the full variable domain is NSKVIQTPRYLVKGQGQKAKMRCIPEKGHPVVFWYQQNKNNEFKFLINFQNQEVLQQIDMTEKRFSAECPSNSPCSLEIQSSEAGDSALYLCASSLTYSGNTLYFGEGSRLIVV.

With respect to this clone: The gene names here belong to mouse. The CDR3 DNA, read in part, is TGCTCCAGCAGTCAACCAGGGGACCAAGACACCCAGTAC. It specifies CSSSQPGDQDTQY. The CDR3, in full, reads CSSSQPGDQDTQYF. The rearrangement joins TRBV23 to TRBJ2-5; the D call TRBD1 from the table was never checked on the DNA. The missing CDR3 end, 1 residue past where the read stops, is filled in from the germline J gene. CDR3 length: 14 residues. Germline V CDR1 and CDR2: KGHTA, FQNQQP.

About this clone: Gene names and germline refer to mouse. Sequencing ends 1 residue short of the CDR3 end; the germline J gene provides the rest. V gene TRBV13-2 combines with J gene TRBJ2-1; TRBD2 matches at 8 bases. Germline V gene lookup returns CDR1 NNHNN and CDR2 SYGAGS (reference sequence). There are 16 residues in the CDR3. Trimming cost V 0 bases and J 1 base; bases outside gene matches: 3. The covered CDR3 bases are TGTGCCAGCGGTGATGCCTGGGGGGTCAACTATGCTGAGCAGTTC. It encodes CASGDAWGVNYAEQF. The full CDR3 reads CASGDAWGVNYAEQFF.

Regarding this clone: Mouse names are used for the genes. The read comes to an end 1 residue before the CDR3 does, leaving the germline J gene to fill in the end. The chain uses TRBV12-2 and TRBJ2-5, with 8 bases aligning to TRBD2. CDR1 and CDR2 (germline): SGHLS, HYDKME. V trimming: 4 bases; J trimming: 5 bases; junction bases outside the gene matches: 7. CDR3 length: 14 residues. Incomplete CDR3 DNA: TGTGCCAGCTCCCCGCTCGGGGGGGCAGACACCCAGTAC. Its protein is CASSPLGGADTQY. The whole CDR3 reads CASSPLGGADTQYF. Full variable domain (missing parts from reference TRBV12-2 and TRBJ2-5): NSGVVQSPRYIIKGKGERSILKCIPISGHLSVAWYQQTQGQELKFFIQHYDKMERDKGNLPSRFSVQQFDDYHSEMNMSALELEDSAVYFCASSPLGGADTQYFGPGTRLLVL.

This clone has just a few counts. All gene names here are mouse names. The CDR3 extends 1 residue past the end of the read, so its final part is completed from the germline J gene. The chain is built from TRBV5 and TRBJ1-3; 9 bases match TRBD1. J lost 2 bases, V lost 0 bases, and 2 bases had no gene match. The CDR3 runs 16 residues. Germline CDR1 reads LGHNA; CDR2 reads YNLKQL (reference sequence). CDR3 DNA (partial): TGTGCCAGCAGCCAAGAAGGGGACAGGGCTGGAAATACGCTCTAT. As protein: CASSQEGDRAGNTLY. Given in full, the CDR3 is CASSQEGDRAGNTLYF.

This clone is large. Gene names denote mouse genes. The read comes to an end 1 residue before the CDR3 does, leaving the germline J gene to fill in the end. This chain connects TRBV16 to TRBJ2-7; D is unresolved. V dropped 5 bases and J dropped 2 bases, with 7 bases sitting between them. Germline V CDR1 and CDR2: SGHSA, FRNQAP. The CDR3 covers 12 residues. The covered CDR3 bases are TGTGCAAGCAGCCCGGGGACCTATGAACAGTAC. This translates into CASSPGTYEQY. The whole CDR3 protein reads CASSPGTYEQYF.